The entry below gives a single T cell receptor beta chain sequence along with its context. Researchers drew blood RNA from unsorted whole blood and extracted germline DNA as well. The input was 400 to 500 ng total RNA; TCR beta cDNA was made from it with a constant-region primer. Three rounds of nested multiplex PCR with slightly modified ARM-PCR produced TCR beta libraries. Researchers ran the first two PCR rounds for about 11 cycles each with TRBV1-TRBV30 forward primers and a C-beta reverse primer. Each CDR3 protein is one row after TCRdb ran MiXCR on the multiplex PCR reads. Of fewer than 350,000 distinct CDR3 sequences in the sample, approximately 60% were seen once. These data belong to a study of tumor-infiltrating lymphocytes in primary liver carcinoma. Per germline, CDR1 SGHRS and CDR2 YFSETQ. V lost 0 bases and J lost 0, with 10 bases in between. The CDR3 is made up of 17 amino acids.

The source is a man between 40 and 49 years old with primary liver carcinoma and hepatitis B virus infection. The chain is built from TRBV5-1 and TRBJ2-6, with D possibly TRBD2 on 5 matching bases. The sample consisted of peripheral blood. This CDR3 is CASSLGGAISGANVLTF. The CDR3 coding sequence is TGCGCCAGCAGCTTGGGGGGAGCTATCTCTGGGGCCAACGTCCTGACTTTC.